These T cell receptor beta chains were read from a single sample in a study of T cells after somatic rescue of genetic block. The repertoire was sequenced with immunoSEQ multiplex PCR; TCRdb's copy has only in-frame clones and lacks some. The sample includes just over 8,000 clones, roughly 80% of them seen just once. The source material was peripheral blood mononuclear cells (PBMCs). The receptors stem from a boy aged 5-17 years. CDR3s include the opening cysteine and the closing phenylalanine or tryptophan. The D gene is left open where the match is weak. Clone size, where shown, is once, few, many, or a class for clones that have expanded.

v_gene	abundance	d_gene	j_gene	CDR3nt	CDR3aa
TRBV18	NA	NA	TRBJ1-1	TGTGCCAGCTCACCAGAGATTAACAGGCCGATCTCAGACACTGAAGCTTTCTTT	CASSPEINRPISDTEAFF
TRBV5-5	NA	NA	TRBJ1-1	TGTGCCAGCAGCCGGCTACAGGACCGCACTGAAGCTTTCTTT	CASSRLQDRTEAFF
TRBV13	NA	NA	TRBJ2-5	TGTGCCAGCAGCCGCGACACCCGATCTTCGACCCAGTACTTC	CASSRDTRSSTQYF
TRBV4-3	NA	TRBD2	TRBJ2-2	TGCGCCAGCAGCCAAGATTGGCTAGCGGGCCACACCGGGGAGCTGTTTTTT	CASSQDWLAGHTGELFF
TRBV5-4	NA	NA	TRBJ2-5	TGTGCCAGCAGCTTGAGCGTCGTTCAAGAGACCCAGTACTTC	CASSLSVVQETQYF
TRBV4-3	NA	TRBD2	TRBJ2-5	TGCGCCAGCAGCCATTATAGGACTAGCGGGGGGGAAGAGACCCAGTACTTC	CASSHYRTSGGEETQYF
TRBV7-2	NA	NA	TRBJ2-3	TGTGCCAGCAGCTTAGCCTCGCTAGTTGGTGATACGCAGTATTTT	CASSLASLVGDTQYF
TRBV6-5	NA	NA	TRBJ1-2	TGTGCCAGCAGCCTCAGGGCCTATGGCTACACCTTC	CASSLRAYGYTF
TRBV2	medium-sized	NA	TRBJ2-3	TGTGCCAGCAATCTAAACCAAGATACGCAGTATTTT	CASNLNQDTQYF
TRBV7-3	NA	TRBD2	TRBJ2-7	TGTGCCAGCAGCCCGTGCGGGACTAGCGGGGGGGACTCCTACGAGCAGTACTTC	CASSPCGTSGGDSYEQYF
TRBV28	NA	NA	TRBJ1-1	TGTGCCAGCAGACAGACAGGTGGTATCACTGAAGCTTTCTTT	CASRQTGGITEAFF
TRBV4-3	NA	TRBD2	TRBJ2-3	TGCGCCAGCAGCCAAGATGGGCGGGGGGGCCCCGCGGATACGCAGTATTTT	CASSQDGRGGPADTQYF
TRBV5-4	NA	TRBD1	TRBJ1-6	TGTGCCAGCAGCTGGGACAGTAATTCACCCCTCCACTTT	CASSWDSNSPLHF
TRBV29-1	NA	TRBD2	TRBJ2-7	TGCAGCGTTAGCGGGAGCTCCTACGAGCAGTACTTC	CSVSGSSYEQYF
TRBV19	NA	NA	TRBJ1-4	TGCGCGGTCGAGAATAATGAAAAACTGTTTTTT	CAVENNEKLFF
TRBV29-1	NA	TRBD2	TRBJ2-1	TGCAGCGTTAGGAGACTAGCGGGGGCCTACAATGAGCAGTTCTTC	CSVRRLAGAYNEQFF
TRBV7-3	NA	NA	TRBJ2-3	TGTGCCAGCAGCCTTCGACCTAGCACAGATACGCAGTATTTT	CASSLRPSTDTQYF
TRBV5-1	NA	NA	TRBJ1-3	TGCGCCAGCAGCCCGACTCAGGACCTCTCTGGAAACACCATATATTTT	CASSPTQDLSGNTIYF
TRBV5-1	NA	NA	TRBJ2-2	TGCGCCAGCAGCTTGACACCAGAGAACACCGGGGAGCTGTTTTTT	CASSLTPENTGELFF
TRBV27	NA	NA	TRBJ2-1	TGTGCCAGCAGTTTGGGGACTGGGTACAATGAGCAGTTCTTC	CASSLGTGYNEQFF
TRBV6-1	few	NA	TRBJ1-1	TGTGCCAGCAGCGACAGGAGTAAAGCTTTCTTT	CASSDRSKAFF
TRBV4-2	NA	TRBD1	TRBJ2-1	TGTGCCAGCAGCTCAGGGACAGGGGGGGATGAGCAGTTCTTC	CASSSGTGGDEQFF
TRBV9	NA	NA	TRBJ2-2	TGTGCCAGCGGGCTAGCGAGTACCGGGGAGCTGTTTTTT	CASGLASTGELFF
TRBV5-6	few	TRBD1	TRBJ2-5	TGTGCCAGCAGCGCGGACAGGGGGCTCCATCTAGAGACCCAGTACTTC	CASSADRGLHLETQYF
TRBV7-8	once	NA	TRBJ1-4	TGTGCCAGCACCTCCCTCCAGGGCGAAAAACTGTTTTTT	CASTSLQGEKLFF
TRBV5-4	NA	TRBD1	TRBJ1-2	TGTGCCAGCAGCTTACAGGGGGCGGAGGGCTACACCTTC	CASSLQGAEGYTF
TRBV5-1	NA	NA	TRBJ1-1	TGCGCCAGCAGCGACTGGAACACTGAAGCTTTCTTT	CASSDWNTEAFF
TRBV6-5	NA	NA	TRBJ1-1	TGTGCCAGCAGCAGCTCGAAGGACACTGAAGCTTTCTTT	CASSSSKDTEAFF
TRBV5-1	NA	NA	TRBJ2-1	TGCGCCAGCAGCTTCGAGTACTTCTGGGCTGAGCAGTTCTTC	CASSFEYFWAEQFF
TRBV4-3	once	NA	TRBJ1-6	TGCGCCAGCAGCCAAGGGCGACTCTATAATTCACCCCTCCACTTT	CASSQGRLYNSPLHF
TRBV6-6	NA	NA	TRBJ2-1	TGTGCCAGCAGTTACCCCAACAATGAGCAGTTCTTC	CASSYPNNEQFF
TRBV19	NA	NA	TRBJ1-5	TGTGCCAGTAGGTTTTCCGGGTATCAGCCCCAGCATTTT	CASRFSGYQPQHF
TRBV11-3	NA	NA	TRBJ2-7	TGTGCCAGCAGCTCCTCCGGATTTTGGGGACGGACTATTGACGAGCAGTACTTC	CASSSSGFWGRTIDEQYF